This T cell receptor beta chain comes out of a study of blood T cell repertoires in COVID-19 (TCRdb year 2020). With respect to the entire study: The collaborator samples originated in the United States, Italy and Spain and spanned the acute and convalescent phases of COVID-19. Sample metadata almost always included a de-identified subject ID, COVID-19 status, age in years and sex. The samples were drawn from two sources: the first 160 participants of the ongoing ImmuneRACE study, and some 1,300 subjects contributed by 6 global collaborators. Subjects who had been exposed to COVID-19, were actively infected with it, or had recovered from it provided the deeply sampled blood TCRbeta repertoires that made up the dataset. The repertoires were released in a freely available public database intended as a resource for research on the immune response to SARS-CoV-2. Where available, HLA class I and class II types were taken from metadata supplied by the sample provider and were not determined by assay-based typing. The material from the prospective study consisted of cDNA or gDNA derived from T cells, B-cell-depleted T cells, or PBMCs.

Points the paper makes about the study in general: The quantity of clinical and demographic metadata differed by source and by participant and was supplied without curation.

TCRbeta CDR3 regions were amplified from genomic DNA using the immunoSEQ Assay, a bias-controlled multiplex PCR. The paper's processing steps were these. The number of nucleated cells in each sample was estimated by amplification of reference gene primers within the assay. To quantify the absolute abundance of each unique TCRbeta CDR3 rearrangement, sequence reads were collapsed and filtered. For each sample, productive Simpson clonality was calculated by taking the square root of Simpson's diversity index across productive rearrangements. This immuneACCESS table, as held by TCRdb, lists in-frame sequences with V and J called but not all clones. Of the missing ones, under half trace to an unresolved V gene in checked studies; the others have no known cause. That table supplies the V and J calls and clone size; D and trimming were determined from the DNA. Counted in this sample were about 270,000 clones; 75% to 90% of them appeared once. The ten most abundant clones make up 2.4% of the sample.

V lost 7 bases and J lost 8 bases, and the count of bases not matched to a germline gene is 4. From a lookup of the germline V gene, CDR1 and CDR2 are SGHRS and YFSETQ. Including cysteine and phenylalanine, the CDR3 has 13 amino acids. The DNA shown is the 39-base CDR3, in frame from base 1. Participants in the prospective study were aged roughly 18 to 95 years, lived in 20 to 25 United States geographic areas, and enrolled through a virtual design. To assign participants to cohorts, the prospective study relied on clinical history that participants themselves reported in a screening survey and a study questionnaire. ImmuneRACE Cohort 3 recovered participants were defined by two consecutive negative NP/OP PCR tests, healthcare professional clearance, or symptom resolution. Mobile phlebotomists in the prospective study collected whole blood, serum and a nasopharyngeal or oropharyngeal swab from every participant. Prospective study participants could optionally give additional blood draws and questionnaires over an approximately two-month period. Blood samples from the prospective study were shipped frozen or at room temperature prior to DNA extraction.

In the case of this clone: No antigen is known for it. Qualities for individual bases were not recorded, and no much larger clone is one base off.

This clonotype originated in a woman younger than 35 who had recovered from COVID-19. This chain joins TRBV5-1 to TRBJ1-6, with 9 bases in between that match TRBD1. The sample comprised PBMCs or T cells enriched from blood (not recorded which). The DNA is TGCGCCAGCCGGGACAGGGACCATTCACCCCTCCACTTT. This codes for CASRDRDHSPLHF.